A single sample is the source of the 3 T cell receptor beta chains below, sequenced in a study of shared clonotypes between healthy human individuals. The data were produced by immunoSEQ multiplex PCR, yet TCRdb's version contains in-frame clones alone and is incomplete. Here the sample spans more than 2 million clones, approximately 94% being singletons. The sequencing input was naive CD4+ T cells sorted from blood. The subset here: CD45RA+ positively selected. The receptors shown here come from a young man in good health.

The V gene is TRBV29-1, the J gene TRBJ2-5; D not certain. The V gene lost 7 bases and the J gene lost 3 bases, with 12 bases spanning the gap. CDR1 is SQVTM, CDR2 ANQGSEA, per germline. CDR3 size: 12 residues. This CDR3 reads CSAKTDKETQYF. The CDR3 DNA reads as TGCAGCGCCAAGACCGATAAAGAGACCCAGTACTTC. Based on the CDR3 plus reference TRBV29-1 and TRBJ2-5, the full variable domain is SAVISQKPSRDICQRGTSLTIQCQVDSQVTMMFWYRQQPGQSLTLIATANQGSEATYESGFVIDKFPISRPNLTFSTLTVSNMSPEDSSIYLCSAKTDKETQYFGPGTRLLVL.

The CDR3 region has the DNA TGCGCCAGCAGCTTACAGGGGGCCCAGGGAGAGACCCAGTACTTC. Encoded protein: CASSLQGAQGETQYF. This rearrangement joins TRBV5-1 to TRBJ2-5; 9 bases line up with TRBD1. Germline CDR1 SGHRS, CDR2 YFSETQ. The CDR3 contains 15 residues. V was pared by 2 bases and J by 4 bases, with 6 bases of the junction left unmatched.

The chain uses TRBV4-1 and TRBJ1-2; D is ambiguous. Trimming shortened V by 2 bases and J by 6 bases, and 16 bases separated the two germline ends. The CDR3 totals 15 residues. CDR1 is MGHRA, CDR2 YSYEKL, per germline. This CDR3 is CASSQKGALADGYTF. DNA of the CDR3: TGCGCCAGCAGCCAAAAAGGTGCCCTGGCAGATGGCTACACCTTC.